Shown below are 27 T cell receptor beta chains from a single sample sequenced in a study of regulatory T cells in long-lasting Graves disease. The TCR beta library used iRepertoire HTBI primers with Arm-PCR amplification of CDR3. TCRdb passed the multiplex PCR reads through MiXCR, listing each CDR3 protein once. The sample lists about 240,000 distinct CDR3 sequences, 20% occurring once. Time point described: newly diagnosed GD, antithyroid drugs for less than 3 months. The TCR library used RNA extracted from PBMCs. Sequencing used peripheral blood mononuclear cells (PBMCs), obtained at new diagnosis, from a patient treated with antithyroid drugs. The receptors originated from a female donor with Graves disease.

Details on this clonotype: This probably arose from a read error, given a far larger clone one base away. The chain employs TRBV2 and TRBJ2-3; 12 bases are shared with TRBD1. Matching the DNA end better, TRBJ2-1 makes the J call doubtful. CDR1 is SNHLY, CDR2 FYNNEI, per germline. The CDR3 has 14 residues. The CDR3: CTSSRDRGLDEQFF. The CDR3 DNA sequence: TGTACCAGCAGTCGGGACAGGGGGCTGGATGAGCAGTTCTTC.

This clonotype was observed a few times. The V and J genes are TRBV15 and TRBJ1-5; D gene unclear. The CDR3 extends over 14 amino acids. V lost 1 base to trimming and J lost 4 bases, with 8 bases between them. CDR1 is LNHNV, CDR2 YYDKDF, per germline (reference sequence). CDR3 amino acids: CATSRGWRNQPQHF. The CDR3 coding sequence is TGTGCCACCAGCAGAGGTTGGCGAAATCAGCCCCAGCATTTT.

This chain links TRBV9 with TRBJ2-2; a weak D match, TRBD1 (5 bases). Looked up from germline, CDR1 is SGDLS and CDR2 is YYNGEE. Trimming removed 0 bases from V and 1 base from J, with 10 bases in between. The CDR3 contains 16 residues. The DNA for the CDR3 is TGTGCCAGCAGCGTAGGCGGACACCTGAACACCGGGGAGCTGTTTTTT. Amino acid sequence: CASSVGGHLNTGELFF.

The rearrangement joins TRBV2 to TRBJ1-1, with D uncertain. V was pared by 0 bases and J by 0 bases, with 8 bases between. The CDR3 is made up of 15 amino acids. Germline V gene data show CDR1 as SNHLY and CDR2 as FYNNEI. The CDR3 spells CASSEAVSMNTEAFF. In DNA form, the CDR3 reads TGTGCCAGCAGTGAAGCGGTGAGCATGAACACTGAAGCTTTCTTT.

This clonotype occurred many times. A read error may produce the germline difference seen at one junction end. The V gene is TRBV5-1, the J gene TRBJ2-3; 10 bases line up with TRBD2. The CDR3 length is 15 residues. Per germline, CDR1 SGHRS and CDR2 YFSETQ. CDR3 region: CASSGGDIRTDTQYF. The CDR3 DNA follows: TGTGCCAGCAGCGGGGGGGACATACGCACAGATACGCAGTATTTT.

J is TRBJ2-5 and V is TRBV7-3; 8 bases fit TRBD2. Trimming at V came to 0 bases and at J to 4 bases, leaving 7 bases not matched to a gene. This CDR3 has 16 amino acids. CDR1 is SGHTA, CDR2 FQGTGA, per germline. CDR3 DNA sequence: TGTGCCAGCAGCTTAACCGGGGGGGGGGCGGGAGAGACCCAGTACTTC. This sequence encodes CASSLTGGGAGETQYF.

This clonotype was picked up many times. This chain joins TRBV10-3 and TRBJ1-5; no definite D call. Germline CDR1 and CDR2: ENHRY and SYGVKD. The V end was cut by 3 bases, the J end by 4 bases, with 10 bases between. The CDR3 consists of 14 residues. In nucleotides, the CDR3 is TGTGCCATCAGTGATGGCGACGTAAATCAGCCCCAGCATTTT. The encoded protein is CAISDGDVNQPQHF.

This clonotype was observed many times. The rearrangement uses TRBV5-6 and TRBJ1-2, with D perhaps TRBD1 (5 bases). Germline CDR1 and CDR2: SGHDT and YYEEEE. V was pared by 4 bases and J by 5 bases, with 12 bases between. The CDR3 is made up of 13 amino acids. The CDR3 bases are TGTGCCAGCAGCGGGACGGGAATTTATGGCTACACCTTC. Its protein is CASSGTGIYGYTF.

This clonotype was seen ten or more times. The chain is built from TRBV14 and TRBJ2-1; D gene unclear. The V gene lost 0 bases and the J gene lost 5 bases, with 11 bases spanning the gap. Germline-derived CDR1 and CDR2 are SGHDN and FVKESK. CDR3 length: 15 residues. The CDR3 region is CASSQDRYRNNEQFF. In nucleotides, the CDR3 is TGTGCCAGCAGCCAAGATCGATATAGAAACAATGAGCAGTTCTTC.

This clonotype has at least ten counts. CDR3 sequence (DNA): TGCGCCATCCTTCCGGGACTAGCCGACAATGAGCAGTTCTTC. It encodes CAILPGLADNEQFF. The rearrangement links TRBV10-1 to TRBJ2-1; 9 positions match TRBD2. Per germline, CDR1 WNHNN and CDR2 SYGVQD (reference sequence). The CDR3 sequence is 14 residues long. The ends lost 10 bases at V and 5 bases at J; junction bases unmatched: 9.

This clonotype has only a few counts. The chain joins TRBV20-1 to TRBJ2-3; TRBD1 aligns across 8 bases. The CDR3 extends over 12 amino acids. Germline CDR1 DFQATT, CDR2 SNEGSKA (reference sequence). The trim removed 4 bases at V and 7 bases at J, leaving 4 bases unmatched. The CDR3 here is CSATGTGNTQYF. The DNA of the CDR3 is TGCAGTGCTACCGGGACAGGAAATACGCAGTATTTT.

This clonotype has at least ten counts. The gene calls are TRBV2 and TRBJ2-1; D is ambiguous. The CDR3 has 12 residues. The V gene's germline CDR1 is SNHLY and CDR2 FYNNEI. Deletions cut 8 bases from V and 8 bases from J, with 13 bases between. The CDR3, as DNA: TGTGCCAGCCGGCTGGTCTCGGATGAGCAGTTCTTC. Translated: CASRLVSDEQFF.

This clonotype has a handful of counts. DNA of the CDR3: TGTGCCACCAGTGATTCAAACAGAGGTCGGGTATATGGCTACACCTTC. It translates to CATSDSNRGRVYGYTF. The rearrangement joins TRBV24-1 to TRBJ1-2; D unresolved. From germline, CDR1 is KGHDR and CDR2 SFDVKD. Deletions cut 2 bases from V and 5 bases from J, with 17 bases between. The CDR3 length is 16 residues.

This clonotype appeared many times. The chain uses TRBV11-2 and TRBJ2-1, with 14 positions matching TRBD2. The ends lost 5 bases at V and 9 bases at J; junction bases unmatched: 3. Germline V gene data show CDR1 as SGHAT and CDR2 as FQNNGV. The CDR3 has 14 residues. The CDR3 protein is CASSGLAGGIEQFF. The DNA for the CDR3 is TGTGCCAGCAGCGGACTAGCGGGGGGTATTGAGCAGTTCTTC.

This clonotype was seen at least ten times. The chain carries TRBV29-1 and TRBJ2-7; possibly TRBD1 for D (7 bases). Looked up from germline, CDR1 is SQVTM and CDR2 is ANQGSEA. The CDR3 is 13 residues long. V shed 4 bases and J shed 5 bases, with 15 bases lying between them. The CDR3 reads CSVVGQGGHEQYF. The CDR3 nucleotides read TGCAGCGTTGTCGGCCAGGGGGGTCACGAGCAGTACTTC.

V is TRBV11-2 and J is TRBJ2-1, with D perhaps TRBD1 (6 bases). The CDR3 has 16 residues. Trimming took 4 bases from V and 6 from J, leaving 19 bases between them. Germline CDR1 reads SGHAT; CDR2 reads FQNNGV. CDR3 bases: TGTGCCAGCAGCTCTCCGTCTACAGGGCTGGGCAATGAGCAGTTCTTC. Protein: CASSSPSTGLGNEQFF.

On this clonotype: This likely traces to a read error, being one base from a far larger clone. The genes are TRBV11-2 and TRBJ1-1; D gene unclear. The CDR3 loop spans 14 amino acids. Germline V lookup: CDR1 SGHAT, CDR2 FQNNGV. The CDR3 region is CASSFTVANTEALF. In nucleotides, the CDR3 is TGTGCCAGCAGCTTCACCGTGGCCAACACTGAAGCTCTCTTT.

The count of this clonotype is one. The V call is TRBV2, the J call TRBJ2-5, with a weak D call TRBD1 (6 bases). Germline V gene data show CDR1 as SNHLY and CDR2 as FYNNEI. The CDR3 contains 13 residues. Trimming pared 11 bases from V and 5 bases from J, leaving 18 bases between. The DNA for the CDR3 is TGTGCCTACACCCCTGGGGGCGGGGAGACCCAGTACTTC. Residues: CAYTPGGGETQYF.

This clonotype was observed many times. The V and J genes are TRBV20-1 and TRBJ2-2; 15 bases are shared with TRBD2. CDR1 DFQATT and CDR2 SNEGSKA come from the germline V gene (reference sequence). CDR3 length: 19 residues. V trimming: 2 bases; J trimming: 1 base; junction bases outside the gene matches: 8. CDR3 region: CSARLPAGLAGGNTGELFF. The CDR3 region has the DNA TGCAGTGCTAGACTTCCAGCGGGACTAGCGGGAGGGAACACCGGGGAGCTGTTTTTT.

The rearrangement uses TRBV11-2 and TRBJ2-1, with 9 positions matching TRBD2. CDR1 and CDR2 (germline): SGHAT, FQNNGV. Trimming took 8 bases from V and 8 from J; bases not matched to a gene: 7. This CDR3 is 13 amino acids long. The CDR3 DNA reads as TGTGCCAGCTCCCCTAGCGGGATAGATGAGCAGTTCTTC. It encodes CASSPSGIDEQFF.

This clonotype was seen only once. A clone one base away is much larger, so this may be a read error. V gene TRBV6-1 combines with J gene TRBJ1-1; D might be TRBD1 (5 bases). The V gene's germline CDR1 is MNHNS and CDR2 SASEGT. The CDR3 is 15 amino acids. Trimming stripped 8 bases from V and 0 bases from J, with 16 bases between. The CDR3 loop is CASGPIGHMNTEAFF. The CDR3 DNA reads as TGTGCCAGCGGACCCATAGGACATATGAACACTGAAGCTTTCTTT.

In regard to this clonotype: This likely reflects a read error, since a far larger clone is one base away. This chain joins TRBV6-1 and TRBJ2-6; D ambiguous. The CDR3 runs 15 residues. CDR1 MNHNS and CDR2 SASEGT come from the germline V gene. Trimming cost V 3 bases and J 0 bases, with 6 bases left between them. CDR3 sequence reads: CASSELVSGANVLTF. DNA of the CDR3: TGTGCCAGCAGTGAGTTGGTCTCTGGGGCCAACGTCCTGACTTTC.

For this clonotype: A far larger clone is one nucleotide away, so this likely arose from a read error. V and J are TRBV2 and TRBJ2-7; D is unresolved. Germline V gene sequence: CDR1 SNHLY, CDR2 FYNNEI. CDR3 size: 15 residues. For the CDR3, the DNA is TGTGCCAGCAGCTTCACCAGCAGCTCTTCCTACGGGCAGTACTTC. Protein: CASSFTSSSSYGQYF. The full variable domain, with the rest looked up from reference TRBV2 and TRBJ2-7, is EPEVTQTPSHQVTQMGQEVILRCVPISNHLYFYWYRQILGQKVEFLVSFYNNEISEKSEIFDDQFSVERPDGSNFTLKIRSTKLEDSAMYFCASSFTSSSSYGQYFGPGTRLTVT.

V is TRBV28 and J is TRBJ2-5; D uncertain. Germline CDR1 is MDHEN and CDR2 is SYDVKM. Deletions cut 2 bases from V and 2 bases from J, with 9 bases between. CDR3 length: 14 residues. The CDR3 spells CASSLAVHQETQYF. CDR3 nucleotides: TGTGCCAGCAGTTTAGCGGTACATCAAGAGACCCAGTACTTC.

For this clonotype: A read error likely explains this, since a far larger clone differs by one base. The J gene is TRBJ2-7, the V gene TRBV25-1; TRBD2 matches 15 bases. CDR1 and CDR2 from the germline V gene are MGHDK and SYGVNS. This CDR3 contains 15 residues. Losses at the gene ends were 6 bases for V and 4 bases for J; bases not matched to a gene: 4. CDR3 protein: CASSSGLAGGYEQYF. In DNA, the CDR3 is TGTGCCAGCAGCTCCGGACTAGCGGGAGGGTACGAGCAGTACTTC.

This rearrangement joins TRBV7-2 to TRBJ2-7; 10 bases align to TRBD2. The CDR3 extends over 14 amino acids. The germline V gene encodes CDR1 SGHTA and CDR2 FQGNSA. Losses at the gene ends were 5 bases for V and 6 bases for J; bases not matched to a gene: 7. The chain's CDR3 is CASSPDKRGGEQYF. DNA of the CDR3: TGTGCCAGCAGCCCCGACAAGCGGGGGGGCGAGCAGTACTTC.

This clonotype showed up many times. J is TRBJ2-3 and V is TRBV12-3 or TRBV12-4; 8 nucleotides agree with TRBD2. V trimming: 5 bases; J trimming: 4 bases; junction bases outside the gene matches: 8. This CDR3 is 15 amino acids long. CDR3 sequence: CASSPGRAEADTQYF. The DNA for the CDR3 is TGTGCCAGCAGTCCCGGGAGGGCCGAGGCAGATACGCAGTATTTT.